Detailed here is one T cell receptor beta chain. Its binding antigen is unknown. Base quality data are lacking; no much larger clone is found one base away. Genomic DNA served as template for TCR beta VDJ combination and CDR3 sequence profiling. TCR repertoire sequencing was run on an Illumina HiSeq 2000. Regarding the original processing steps: TRBV/TRBJ rearrangement plots, CDR3 size and DJ length profiles, and Simpson's diversity index were used to assess repertoires. The immunodominant clone was defined as the most abundant DNA sequence in deep sequencing data. CDR3 amino acid sequences were screened for sharing across subjects and were compared with published repertoires and the VDJdb database. TCRdb trimmed public reads at Q25 via fastp, called clones via MiXCR and kept in-frame beta chains. Identical CDR3 protein sequences are pooled into one entry, listed with their most common genes and DNA. The V and J calls come from TCRdb's annotation, not from the publication. The sample includes roughly 250,000 distinct CDR3 sequences, with approximately 86% observed a single time. The leading ten clones occupy approximately 40% of the sample.

Flow cytometry had shown CD8+CD57+ cell expansion in the patients selected for sequencing. All patients had severe acquired aplastic anemia diagnosed by International Study of Aplastic Anemia and Agranulocytosis and Camitta criteria. No therapy had been received by the patients at the time of blood sampling. In this study, sorted CD4+ and CD8+ T cells from the blood of healthy subjects and of severe aplastic anemia patients had their TCR repertoires deep-sequenced. In the USA, patient enrollment took place under clinicaltrials.gov protocols 00001620, 01623167, 00001397, 00071045, 00081523 and 00961064. Ficoll-Paque density gradient centrifugation was used to isolate peripheral blood mononuclear cells. Before DNA was extracted, CD4+ and CD8+ T cells were sorted using either FACS or magnetic beads. V is pared back by 3 bases and J by 10 bases, with 19 bases lying between the germline termini. The CDR3 numbers 15 residues from cysteine through phenylalanine. Solely the CDR3 DNA is kept, with 45 bases framed from the first base. CDR1 and CDR2 are drawn from the germline V gene (reference sequence): LNHNV, YYDKDF.

The data belong to a study of CD8+CD57+ T cells in acquired aplastic anemia (dated by TCRdb to 2016 to 2019). With regard to the full study: DNA extracted from sorted CD4+ and CD8+ cells had a mean of around 3 ug, with a range of roughly 0.2 to 27.4 ug. CD8+CD57+ expansion was defined as a frequency above the mean frequency observed in healthy subjects. Study-wide findings and limitations: Between patients and healthy controls, no significant difference in CD8+ Simpson's diversity was found (P=0.060). Although 25 to 30 CD8+ CDR3 sequences were shared by patients and controls, these sequences appeared highly expressed in patients and within the immunodominant clones of patients.

The TCR was taken from a human donor with aplastic anemia. Source material: sorted CD4+, CD8+, or CD8+CD57+ T cells (not recorded which) from PBMCs. The chain uses TRBV15 and TRBJ2-1, with no confident D gene call. The CDR3 has the sequence CATSSSQDRQLEQFF. DNA sequence: TGTGCCACCAGCAGTAGTCAGGACCGACAATTGGAGCAGTTCTTC.